The sequence of this TCR beta chain was determined in a study of T cell responses to AZD1222 COVID-19 vaccine. A note on this clone: Its matching antigen is unknown.

With 5 bases removed from V and 0 bases from J, the gap between germline ends came to 19 bases. The CDR3 contains 17 residues. Germline values: CDR1 SGHRS, CDR2 YFSETQ. Assay: immunoSEQ multiplex PCR; the TCRdb copy retains only in-frame clones and omits some. Among 95,000 to 110,000 clones listed, approximately 91% were seen once. Overall study results and limits: Among AZD1222 vaccinees, only five or six were seropositive at baseline. There were mostly white British donors and more females than males, and clonal diversity was possibly underestimated.

The chain employs TRBV5-1 and TRBJ2-3; D tentatively fits TRBD1 or TRBD2 (6 bases each). The receptor's source is an adult in good health. Here the sequenced sample was peripheral blood, taken on day 0 of AZD1222 vaccination. CDR3 sequence reads: CASRALGGGRSTDTQYF. The CDR3 DNA reads TGCGCCAGCAGGGCCCTAGGAGGGGGGCGAAGCACAGATACGCAGTATTTT.